This T cell receptor (beta chain) was identified during a study of high-grade serous ovarian cancer treatment subgroups. Here immunoSEQ multiplex PCR was the method, and the copy in TCRdb shows in-frame clones only, minus some. The data hold approximately 40,000 clones, with roughly three quarters observed a single time. Study observations and caveats: TCR clonal relatedness correlated positively with neoantigen level. Repertoire similarity ranged roughly 0.11 to 0.8 between tumors of one patient.

Deletions cut 2 bases from V and 7 bases from J, with 14 bases between. Germline CDR1 reads MGHRA; CDR2 reads YSYEKL. The CDR3 extends over 15 amino acids. Tumor tissue was taken before any definitive surgery or chemotherapy was given. As regards this clone: Its antigen is not known.

The receptor's source is a human donor with high-grade serous ovarian cancer. The sample was tumor tissue. The chain couples TRBV4-1 to TRBJ2-2; D is perhaps TRBD1 or TRBD2 (7 bases each). The CDR3 loop is CASSQTAGGVGELFF. The CDR3 nucleotides are TGCGCCAGCAGCCAAACGGCAGGGGGGGTCGGGGAGCTGTTTTTT.